This T cell receptor beta chain comes out of a study of T cell repertoires in cytomegalovirus infection. Across the study: Public TCR beta signatures indicated both CMV infection and matching HLA type.

General study findings and limits: Within the response measured ex vivo, HLA-C-restricted CMV-specific TCR beta clonotypes were dominant. Carriers of CMV and the relevant HLA type were discriminated by public TCR beta frequency.

Of note for this clonotype: The target antigen is unknown.

TCRdb reanalysed the reads using MiXCR and keeps one entry per CDR3 protein. Of about 600,000 distinct CDR3 sequences in the sample, about 24% were seen once. V shed 5 bases and J 4 bases; nucleotides not matched to a gene: 4. Germline loops: CDR1 MNHEY, CDR2 SMNVEV (reference sequence). CDR3 size: 14 residues. The receptor was derived from a human donor in good health (CMV status not recorded). Some clones in this sample may be carry-over from other donors' samples. The sample consisted of CD8+ T cells from PBMCs. This sequence joins TRBV27 and TRBJ2-2; 7 nucleotides align to TRBD1. The CDR3 DNA follows: TGTGCCAGCAGTCCCGACAGGGCCACCGGGGAGCTGTTTTTT. The encoded protein is CASSPDRATGELFF.